This T cell receptor beta chain was captured in a study of cytomegalovirus exposure and HLA in healthy donors. The CDR3 runs to 16 residues. The V gene's germline CDR1 is SGHDT and CDR2 YYEEEE. V lost 0 bases, J lost 0 bases, and 9 bases lay in between. 60 Vbeta and 13 Jbeta primers were used in PCR. Clones were sequenced by immunoSEQ multiplex PCR, and TCRdb holds only the in-frame ones, with some missing. The sample gives roughly 130,000 clones, 75% to 85% of which show up once; 1% is in the top ten. Sequencing input: PBMCs. This TCR was recovered from a man between 35 and 55 years old in good health and CMV-seronegative. The gene calls are TRBV5-6 and TRBJ2-2; D perhaps matches TRBD1 (5 bases). The CDR3 DNA follows: TGTGCCAGCAGCTTGGCCACGGACACGAACACCGGGGAGCTGTTTTTT. The encoded protein is CASSLATDTNTGELFF. The whole variable domain, remainder taken from reference TRBV5-6 and TRBJ2-2, is DAGVTQSPTHLIKTRGQQVTLRCSPKSGHDTVSWYQQALGQGPQFIFQYYEEEERQRGNFPDRFSGHQFPNYSSELNVNALLLGDSALYLCASSLATDTNTGELFFGEGSRLTVL.